This T cell receptor beta chain originates from a study of T cell changes during pregnancy in multiple sclerosis. Repertoires were generated with immunoSEQ multiplex PCR, while TCRdb's copy carries only in-frame clones and drops some. The sample lists some 44,000 clones, around 90% occurring once. The table lists this clone with a few counts. CDR3 length: 14 residues. CDR1 and CDR2 (germline): MDHEN, SYDVKM. J was trimmed by 7 bases and V by 5 bases; bases with no gene match: 8. The V call is TRBV28, the J call TRBJ1-2; TRBD1 aligns across 9 bases. This TCR was sampled from a female donor with multiple sclerosis, enrolled in a pregnancy study. Sequences were derived from CD4+ T cells from peripheral blood mononuclear cells, sampled in the third trimester of pregnancy. The CDR3 bases are TGTGCCAGCAGTGGGACAGGGTTGCTGTCTGGCTACACCTTC. This translates into CASSGTGLLSGYTF.